The clone carrying this T cell receptor beta chain has a count of ten or more. The data originate from a study of neurological immune-mediated disorders. Trimming left V 2 bases short and J 6 bases short, with 17 bases between. The CDR3 extends over 16 amino acids. Germline CDR1 is SNHLY and CDR2 is FYNNEI. TCRdb reanalysed the 5' RACE reads using MiXCR and keeps one entry per CDR3 protein. The table records about 80,000 distinct CDR3 sequences, almost 6% of them present only once. Time point of the sample: longitudinal time-point 2. The receptor comes from a woman aged 55-70 years with multiple sclerosis. Sequencing used PBMCs. The chain has TRBV2 and TRBJ1-5, with D tentatively TRBD1 (6 bases). The CDR3 spells CASSETQGPRGQPQHF. CDR3 coding DNA: TGTGCCAGCAGTGAAACGCAGGGGCCGCGTGGTCAGCCCCAGCATTTT.